Sequencing of this TCR beta chain was carried out in a study of CDR3 diversity in severe acne. This clonotype was seen ten or more times. The CDR3 runs to 12 residues. The V gene lost 6 bases and the J gene lost 6 bases, with 14 bases spanning the gap. The germline V gene encodes CDR1 DFQATT and CDR2 SNEGSKA (reference sequence). TCRdb fed the PCR reads into MiXCR, producing one record per CDR3 protein. The sample yields roughly 100,000 distinct CDR3 sequences, approximately 47% seen once. This TCR derives from a male donor with acne. Sequenced: blood. The rearrangement uses TRBV20-1 and TRBJ1-2; tentative D call: TRBD1 (5 bases). CDR3 sequence (DNA): TGCAGTGCCGGCCGCGGGGGGGATGGCTACACCTTC. This codes for CSAGRGGDGYTF.